The rows below give T cell receptor beta chains drawn from one sample of a study of Tregs in tolerant kidney transplant recipients. Generated by immunoSEQ multiplex PCR, the TCRdb table keeps only in-frame clones and is missing some. Seen here are approximately 75,000 clones, approximately 90% observed once, and the top ten hold around 0.32%. The sample was Tregs from blood, taken before the transplant. The receptor source for this set is a human donor who received a combined kidney and bone marrow transplant. The CDR3 runs from the conserved cysteine through the conserved F or W. A D gene is named only where the DNA matches it firmly. Clone size is not always given. Where it is, it says once, few, many or a class for expanded clones.

D gene	V gene	J gene	clone size	CDR3 DNA	CDR3 protein
TRBD1	TRBV5-1	TRBJ1-3	once	TGCGCCAGCAGCACGGGACAGACCTCTGGAAACACCATATATTTT	CASSTGQTSGNTIYF
-	TRBV4-1	TRBJ1-2	-	TGCGCCAGCAGCCAAGAGGCCGTTAGTGGCTACACCTTC	CASSQEAVSGYTF
-	TRBV11-2	TRBJ2-7	-	TGTGCCAGCAGCCCTCGTACAGGCGAGCAGTACTTC	CASSPRTGEQYF
-	TRBV6-6	TRBJ2-7	-	TGTGCCAGCAGCCCCAGGGGTAACGAGCAGTACTTC	CASSPRGNEQYF
-	TRBV7-6	TRBJ2-7	once	TGTGCCAGCAGCCCCTCAAGGGGGAGCTACGAGCAGTACTTC	CASSPSRGSYEQYF
TRBD1	TRBV25-1	TRBJ1-5	-	TGTGCCAGCAGTGGACAGGGCAAAAATCAGCCCCAGCATTTT	CASSGQGKNQPQHF
TRBD1	TRBV6-1	TRBJ1-5	-	TGTGCCAGCAGTGGACAGGGGGCAGGTAGCAATCAGCCCCAGCATTTT	CASSGQGAGSNQPQHF
TRBD2	TRBV10-3	TRBJ2-7	-	TGTGCCATCAGCCACTTAGCGGGCCGCGACTACGAGCAGTACTTC	CAISHLAGRDYEQYF
-	TRBV6-5	TRBJ2-1	-	TGTGCCAGCAGTCGGACTAATAATGAGCAGTTCTTC	CASSRTNNEQFF
-	TRBV28	TRBJ1-5	-	TGTGCCAGCAGCCCCGGACGGAACAATCAGCCCCAGCATTTT	CASSPGRNNQPQHF
-	TRBV6-5	TRBJ2-1	-	TGTGCCAGCAGTTACTCCTCAGGGGTCGCCTACAATGAGCAGTTCTTC	CASSYSSGVAYNEQFF
-	TRBV6-4	TRBJ2-7	-	TGTGCCAGCAGCGCCCGGGACACCGGGTGGGAGCAGTACTTC	CASSARDTGWEQYF
TRBD1	TRBV2	TRBJ1-1	-	TGTGCCAGCAGACTGACAGGGGTAGGTGAAGCTTTCTTT	CASRLTGVGEAFF
-	TRBV28	TRBJ1-2	-	TGTGCCAGCAGGCCGGGAGAACAAGCTCTCACTAACTATGGCTACACCTTC	CASRPGEQALTNYGYTF
TRBD2	TRBV4-2	TRBJ2-1	once	TGTGCCAGCAGCGCTGTGGGCCTAGCGGACTACAATGAGCAGTTCTTC	CASSAVGLADYNEQFF
TRBD2	TRBV30	TRBJ2-1	few	TGTGCCTGGGTTAGGGCTAGCGGGATGGGTAATGAGCAGTTCTTC	CAWVRASGMGNEQFF
-	TRBV5-4	TRBJ2-5	-	TGTGCCAGCAGCTCCAACAGGGTGGGGACCCAGTACTTC	CASSSNRVGTQYF
TRBD1	TRBV5-4	TRBJ1-2	-	TGTGCCAGCAGCCTCCGGACAGGCGAGACCTATGGCTACACCTTC	CASSLRTGETYGYTF
TRBD1	TRBV28	TRBJ1-2	-	TGTGCCAGCAGTTTACCCGACAGGGGCTATGGCTACACCTTC	CASSLPDRGYGYTF
TRBD1	TRBV10-3	TRBJ2-3	-	TGTGCCATCAGTCTTGGGACAGGGGAACTCGATACGCAGTATTTT	CAISLGTGELDTQYF
TRBD1	TRBV2	TRBJ2-5	-	TGTGCCAGCAGCTTCCGACAGGGGGAATCAGAGACCCAGTACTTC	CASSFRQGESETQYF
TRBD1	TRBV6-1	TRBJ2-7	-	TGTGCCAGCAGTGTTCTCCCAGGGGGCCTCTACGAGCAGTACTTC	CASSVLPGGLYEQYF
-	TRBV2	TRBJ2-1	-	TGTGCCAGCAGTGTAGGACCCGGCTCCAACAATGAGCAGTTCTTC	CASSVGPGSNNEQFF
-	TRBV10-1	TRBJ1-1	-	TGCGCCAGCAGTGGGGGACATATGAACACTGAAGCTTTCTTT	CASSGGHMNTEAFF
TRBD2	TRBV28	TRBJ2-7	-	TGTGCCAGCAGTGCCCTGCCGGGACTAGCGGTATACGAGCAGTACTTC	CASSALPGLAVYEQYF
-	TRBV5-1	TRBJ1-3	-	TGCGCCAGCAGCTTGGTAGCAGGGTCGACTGGAAACACCATATATTTT	CASSLVAGSTGNTIYF
-	TRBV7-3	TRBJ2-1	-	TGTGCCAGCAGCCTGGACCGTTCGGGGAGGCAGTTCTTC	CASSLDRSGRQFF
TRBD1	TRBV10-3	TRBJ2-7	-	TGTGCCATCAGCTGGACAGGGCTTGGGAACGAGCAGTACTTC	CAISWTGLGNEQYF
TRBD2	TRBV7-2	TRBJ2-7	-	TGTGCCAGCAGTTCCGGCGCCGGGACTAGCGGGAGATACGAGCAGTACTTC	CASSSGAGTSGRYEQYF
TRBD1	TRBV6-5	TRBJ2-7	once	TGTGCCAGCAGCCGGAACACAGGGGGCGAGCAGTACTTC	CASSRNTGGEQYF
TRBD1	TRBV5-6	TRBJ2-7	-	TGTGCCAGCAGCAGTACAGGGGGCTCCTACGAGCAGTACTTC	CASSSTGGSYEQYF
-	TRBV18	TRBJ1-5	-	TGTGCCAGCTCCTCGGGGGGGAATCAGCCCCAGCATTTT	CASSSGGNQPQHF
-	TRBV5-1	TRBJ1-1	-	TGCGCCAGCAGCCGAATACAGGGAGGATATACTGAAGCTTTCTTT	CASSRIQGGYTEAFF
-	TRBV6-6	TRBJ1-2	-	TGTGCCAGCAGTTACTCGACAGCTAACTATGGCTACACCTTC	CASSYSTANYGYTF
-	TRBV4-2	TRBJ1-2	-	TGTGCCAGCAGCCAAGAAGGTGTGGGATTCTATGGCTACACCTTC	CASSQEGVGFYGYTF
-	TRBV28	TRBJ2-5	-	TGTGCCAGCAGTTCCCCCCAGGAGACCCAGTACTTC	CASSSPQETQYF
-	TRBV7-2	TRBJ2-3	-	TGTGCCAGCAGCTATGTCGGCGGGAAAAGCACAGATACGCAGTATTTT	CASSYVGGKSTDTQYF
-	TRBV5-1	TRBJ2-3	-	TGCGCCAGCAGGGGAGATACGCAGTATTTT	CASRGDTQYF
TRBD1	TRBV5-1	TRBJ1-6	once	TGCGCCAGCAGCACCCGACAGGGATGGGATTCACCCCTCCACTTT	CASSTRQGWDSPLHF
-	TRBV29-1	TRBJ1-2	-	TGCAGCGTTGACAGGACCTATGGCTACACCTTC	CSVDRTYGYTF
-	TRBV6-6	TRBJ2-1	once	TGTGCCAGCAGTTACTCGCCAGGCTTGAAAGTTGAGCAGTTCTTC	CASSYSPGLKVEQFF
-	TRBV5-5	TRBJ2-2	-	TGTGCCAGCAGCTTGTATTTAGTAGGTGGGAACACCGGGGAGCTGTTTTTT	CASSLYLVGGNTGELFF
-	TRBV6-5	TRBJ2-7	once	TGTGCCAGCAGTCCTTGGGACGGCTCCTACGAGCAGTACTTC	CASSPWDGSYEQYF
-	TRBV9	TRBJ1-2	-	TGTGCCAGCAGCACGACAGCTACTAACTATGGCTACACCTTC	CASSTTATNYGYTF
-	TRBV5-1	TRBJ1-5	-	TGCGCCAGCAGCTTGTTGGGGGCCCAGCCCCAGCATTTT	CASSLLGAQPQHF
-	TRBV9	TRBJ1-3	-	TGTGCCAGCAGCGTAGGAGGAAACACCATATATTTT	CASSVGGNTIYF
-	TRBV21-1	TRBJ2-7	-	TGTGCCAGCACACAAAGGGTCCCGGGACAGTACTACGAGCAGTACTTC	CASTQRVPGQYYEQYF
TRBD2	TRBV29-1	TRBJ2-3	-	TGCAGCGTCCCGAAGCTAGCGGGAGGGCCCGTTGGGGTCTTTGATACGCAGTATTTT	CSVPKLAGGPVGVFDTQYF